This T cell receptor (beta chain) comes out of a study of T cell clonotyping in hematopoietic cell transplantation. Study findings and constraints: After transplant, recipient diversity fell while pathologically expanded clonotypes grew through day 180. Few recipient clonotypes overlapped donors; over 97% were de novo at given depth. Cells were unsorted, so CD4 and CD8 contributions were not separated.

The V gene end was trimmed by 4 bases and the J gene end by 6 bases; junction bases not matched to a gene: 13. Germline V gives CDR1 SGDLS, CDR2 YYNGEE. This CDR3 has 15 residues. This clone was observed once. Antigen unknown. The repertoire was sequenced with immunoSEQ multiplex PCR; TCRdb's copy has only in-frame clones and lacks some. The repertoire holds about 11,000 clones, approximately 49% seen once, with 6.5% to 10% in the top ten. Here the sequenced sample was PBMCs, taken 30 days after allogeneic stem cell transplant. V gene TRBV9 combines with J gene TRBJ2-7; 7 nucleotides agree with TRBD1. The receptor was isolated from a male patient aged 50 to 59 who had an allogeneic stem cell transplant from an unrelated donor, so the T cells may come from the graft donor. Some clones in this sample may be carry-over from other donors' samples. For the CDR3, the DNA is TGTGCCAGCAGCCTAGACGACAGGGTGTCCGGCGAGCAGTACTTC. Protein: CASSLDDRVSGEQYF. Variable domain in full (rest from reference TRBV9 and TRBJ2-7): DSGVTQTPKHLITATGQRVTLRCSPRSGDLSVYWYQQSLDQGLQFLIQYYNGEERAKGNILERFSAQQFPDLHSELNLSSLELGDSALYFCASSLDDRVSGEQYFGPGTRLTVT.